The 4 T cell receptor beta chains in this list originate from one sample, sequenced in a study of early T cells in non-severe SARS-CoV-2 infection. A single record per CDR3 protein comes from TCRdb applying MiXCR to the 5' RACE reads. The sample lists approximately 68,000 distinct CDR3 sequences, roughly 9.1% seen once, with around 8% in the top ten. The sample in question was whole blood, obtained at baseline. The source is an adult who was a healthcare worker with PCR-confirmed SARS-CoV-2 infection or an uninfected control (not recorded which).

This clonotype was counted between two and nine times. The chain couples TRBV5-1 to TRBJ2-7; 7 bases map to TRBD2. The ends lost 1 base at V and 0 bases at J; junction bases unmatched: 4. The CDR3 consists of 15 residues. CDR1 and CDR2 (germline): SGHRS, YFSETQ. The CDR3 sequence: CASSLTAGSSYEQYF. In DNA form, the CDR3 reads TGCGCCAGCAGCTTGACAGCGGGGAGCTCCTACGAGCAGTACTTC.

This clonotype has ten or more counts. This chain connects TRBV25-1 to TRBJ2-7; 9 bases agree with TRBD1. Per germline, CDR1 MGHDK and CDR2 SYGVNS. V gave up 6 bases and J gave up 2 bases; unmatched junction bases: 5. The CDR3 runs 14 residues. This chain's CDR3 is CASRGGTGPYEQYF. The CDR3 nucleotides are TGTGCCAGCAGGGGGGGGACAGGGCCCTACGAGCAGTACTTC.

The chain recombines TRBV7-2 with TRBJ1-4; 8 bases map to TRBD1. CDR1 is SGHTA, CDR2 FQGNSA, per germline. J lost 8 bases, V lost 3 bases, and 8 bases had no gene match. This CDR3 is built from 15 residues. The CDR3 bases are TGTGCCAGCAGCTTGCAAGCCGACAGGGGCGAAAAACTGTTTTTT. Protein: CASSLQADRGEKLFF.

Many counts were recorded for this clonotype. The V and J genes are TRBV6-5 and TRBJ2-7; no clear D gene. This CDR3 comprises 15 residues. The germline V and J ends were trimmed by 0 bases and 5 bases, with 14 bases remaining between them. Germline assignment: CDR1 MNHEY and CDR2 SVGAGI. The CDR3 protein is CASSYSPSRVHEQYF. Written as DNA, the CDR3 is TGTGCCAGCAGTTACTCGCCGTCCCGGGTACACGAGCAGTACTTC.